The clone carrying this T cell receptor beta chain has a handful of counts. This sample is drawn from a study of T cell changes during pregnancy in multiple sclerosis. TCRdb's table, derived via immunoSEQ multiplex PCR, lists solely in-frame clones and lacks some. Altogether fewer than 20,000 clones are present, about 87% being singletons, with the ten largest covering roughly 12%. V shed 3 bases and J 8 bases; nucleotides not matched to a gene: 3. In germline, CDR1 is MDHEN, CDR2 SYDVKM. The CDR3 loop spans 13 amino acids. The sequences come from CD8+ T cells from peripheral blood mononuclear cells, collected in the third trimester of pregnancy. The sequence was obtained from a female donor in good health, enrolled as a control in a pregnancy study. V usage is TRBV28 and J usage is TRBJ2-4; 8 positions agree with TRBD2. CDR3 sequence reads: CASSLTGGDIQYF. The CDR3 DNA reads TGTGCCAGCAGTTTGACGGGGGGGGACATTCAGTACTTC.